This T cell receptor (beta chain) was documented in a study of T cell repertoires in cytomegalovirus infection. Whole-study context: Selection of CMV epitopes for the study included recently identified HLA-C-restricted and well-studied HLA-B-restricted ones. Based on public TCR beta signatures, there were indications of CMV infection and of a matching HLA type.

V dropped 4 bases and J dropped 1; count of bases not matched to a gene: 5. Germline V lookup: CDR1 SGHTA, CDR2 FQGNSA. This CDR3 region has 15 residues. This clonotype turned up a few times. The antigen is unknown. Each CDR3 protein gets one entry after TCRdb re-called the reads with MiXCR. The table has roughly 120,000 distinct CDR3 sequences, more than 30% seen once; the top ten hold 40% to 45%. The J gene is TRBJ2-3, the V gene TRBV7-2; 7 positions match TRBD2. The TCR originated in a human donor in good health (CMV status not recorded). Some clones in this sample may be carry-over from other donors' samples. This specimen consisted of CD8+ T cells from cultured PBMCs, obtained from culture after CMV antigen stimulation. The CDR3 here is CASSSAGWGTDTQYF. The CDR3, as DNA: TGTGCCAGCAGCTCAGCGGGGTGGGGCACAGATACGCAGTATTTT.